The 21 T cell receptor beta chains presented below share a single source sample, sequenced in a study of shared clonotypes between healthy human individuals. The repertoire was sequenced with immunoSEQ multiplex PCR; TCRdb's copy has only in-frame clones and lacks some. The sample records over a million clones, 75% to 80% being singletons. The material sequenced was memory CD4+ T cells from PBMCs. Subset of the sample: CD45RA-negative fraction. These receptors were collected from a man aged 18 to 29 in good health. Some clones in this sample may be carry-over from other donors' samples.

Only one count was recorded for this clone. J is TRBJ2-3 and V is TRBV5-1; D ambiguous. Germline loops: CDR1 SGHRS, CDR2 YFSETQ. The ends were cut back, 8 bases at V and 0 bases at J, with 10 bases in the middle. This CDR3 is 13 amino acids long. CDR3 residues: CASREVSTDTQYF. CDR3 sequence (DNA): TGCGCCAGTCGAGAGGTCAGCACAGATACGCAGTATTTT. The variable domain in full, completed from reference TRBV5-1 and TRBJ2-3, reads KAGVTQTPRYLIKTRGQQVTLSCSPISGHRSVSWYQQTPGQGLQFLFEYFSETQRNKGNFPGRFSGRQFSNSRSEMNVSTLELGDSALYLCASREVSTDTQYFGPGTRLTVL.

The rearrangement links TRBV2 to TRBJ1-1; 7 nucleotides agree with TRBD1. In germline, CDR1 is SNHLY, CDR2 FYNNEI. V dropped 8 bases and J dropped 1; count of bases not matched to a gene: 4. The CDR3 runs to 13 residues. The CDR3 bases are TGTGCCAGCCAGACAGGGAAGAACACTGAAGCTTTCTTT. Its protein product is CASQTGKNTEAFF.

The rearrangement joins TRBV18 to TRBJ2-2, with 7 bases lining up with TRBD2. Trimming removed 5 bases from V and 5 bases from J; junction bases left unmatched: 8. The CDR3 sequence is 15 residues long. CDR1 is KGHSH and CDR2 is LQKENI in the germline V gene. CDR3 nucleotide sequence: TGTGCCAGCTCAATTGGGGCTAGCGGAACCGGGGAGCTGTTTTTT. Translating gives CASSIGASGTGELFF.

The chain has TRBV2 and TRBJ2-2; D call uncertain. V was trimmed by 6 bases and J by 5 bases, leaving 10 bases between them. The CDR3 is made up of 13 amino acids. Looked up from germline, CDR1 is SNHLY and CDR2 is FYNNEI. The CDR3 loop reads CASRPRETGELFF. CDR3 bases: TGTGCCAGCAGGCCTAGGGAAACCGGGGAGCTGTTTTTT.

V and J are TRBV11-2 and TRBJ2-2, with 8 positions matching TRBD1. The ends lost 5 bases at V and 5 bases at J; junction bases unmatched: 7. CDR1 SGHAT and CDR2 FQNNGV come from the germline V gene. CDR3 length equals 15 residues. CDR3 sequence reads: CASSLQRTGTGELFF. The DNA for the CDR3 is TGTGCCAGCAGCCTACAAAGGACAGGGACCGGGGAGCTGTTTTTT.

The chain joins TRBV6-6 to TRBJ2-3, with D maybe TRBD1 (5 bases). The CDR3 is 14 amino acids. CDR1 and CDR2 (germline): MNHNY, SVGAGI (reference sequence). V lost 6 bases to trimming and J lost 1 base, with 11 bases between them. Written as DNA, the CDR3 is TGTGCCAGCAGCCGCTTAGGGGGCACAGATACGCAGTATTTT. This codes for CASSRLGGTDTQYF.

The chain is built from TRBV28 and TRBJ1-5; D is perhaps TRBD1 (6 bases). V dropped 3 bases and J dropped 6 bases, with 18 bases sitting between them. Germline-derived CDR1 and CDR2 are MDHEN and SYDVKM. This CDR3 is built from 16 residues. Here the CDR3 DNA reads TGTGCCAGCAGTTTCCCATCACAGGGATGGGGTCAGCCCCAGCATTTT. As protein: CASSFPSQGWGQPQHF.

Concerning this clone: Just one base apart from a much larger clone, this may be a read error. The rearrangement joins TRBV28 to TRBJ1-2, with D perhaps matching TRBD1 (5 bases). This CDR3 contains 12 residues. V dropped 5 bases and J dropped 5 bases, with 9 bases sitting between them. Germline CDR1 reads MDHEN; CDR2 reads SYDVKM. CDR3 in DNA: TGTGCCAGCAGTACCCGGGGGTATGGCTACACCTTC. This translates into CASSTRGYGYTF.

This rearrangement joins TRBV4-1 to TRBJ2-3; the match to TRBD2 covers 10 bases. V gave up 3 bases and J gave up 7 bases; unmatched junction bases: 13. Germline V CDR1 and CDR2: MGHRA, YSYEKL. This CDR3 contains 17 residues. The CDR3 DNA sequence: TGCGCCAGCAGCCAGTTCCATCTAGCGGGGGAGGGGAATACGCAGTATTTT. Its protein is CASSQFHLAGEGNTQYF.

In its sample, this clone was seen once. The genes are TRBV28 and TRBJ2-2; D is possibly TRBD1 (8 bases). CDR1 is MDHEN and CDR2 is SYDVKM in the germline V gene. CDR3 length: 16 amino acids. V shed 7 bases and J shed 6 bases, with 21 bases lying between them. The CDR3 sequence: CASTSAGTGGAGELFF. The CDR3 bases are TGTGCCAGCACCTCCGCCGGTACAGGGGGGGCCGGGGAGCTGTTTTTT.

This clone occurred a few times. Other DNA sequences within the sample encode an identical CDR3. The chain couples TRBV5-4 to TRBJ1-2, with D tentatively TRBD1 (5 bases). Trimming took 3 bases from V and 6 from J, leaving 12 bases between them. The CDR3 covers 13 residues. The germline CDR1 and CDR2 sequences are SGHNT and YYREEE (reference sequence). CDR3 sequence reads: CASSSGGRDGYTF. CDR3 DNA: TGTGCCAGCAGCTCGGGGGGTAGGGATGGCTACACCTTC.

V gene TRBV6-1 combines with J gene TRBJ1-2; 8 bases match TRBD1. The CDR3 has 12 residues. Trimming took 9 bases from V and 8 from J; bases not matched to a gene: 8. In germline, CDR1 is MNHNS, CDR2 SASEGT. CDR3 sequence reads: CASMTGDGGYTF. The CDR3, as DNA: TGTGCCAGTATGACAGGGGACGGGGGCTACACCTTC.

In this sample, this clone turned up many times. This same CDR3 is encoded by further DNA sequences in the sample. The chain recombines TRBV5-1 with TRBJ2-5; 10 nucleotides line up with TRBD1. This CDR3 has 15 amino acids. Trimming cost V 0 bases and J 3 bases; bases outside gene matches: 2. Germline V gene sequence: CDR1 SGHRS, CDR2 YFSETQ. CDR3 in DNA: TGCGCCAGCAGCTTGGCCGGGACAGGGGAAGAGACCCAGTACTTC. The encoded protein is CASSLAGTGEETQYF.

The CDR3 sequence is CASSFSRGETQYF. The CDR3 DNA reads as TGTGCCAGCAGCTTTTCTAGGGGGGAGACCCAGTACTTC. The chain recombines TRBV7-9 with TRBJ2-5; D is perhaps TRBD1 (6 bases). V was pared by 3 bases and J by 5 bases, with 10 bases between. The CDR3 contains 13 residues. Germline V gene sequence: CDR1 SEHNR, CDR2 FQNEAQ (reference sequence). The full variable domain, in which reference TRBV7-9 and TRBJ2-5 provide the parts outside the CDR3, is DTGVSQNPRHKITKRGQNVTFRCDPISEHNRLYWYRQTLGQGPEFLTYFQNEAQLEKSRLLSDRFSAERPKGSFSTLEIQRTEQGDSAMYLCASSFSRGETQYFGPGTRLLVL.

This clone appeared once. The chain links TRBV19 to TRBJ1-5; 11 bases are shared with TRBD1. J gave up 7 bases and V 5 bases, and 10 bases lay outside the gene matches. Germline-derived CDR1 and CDR2 are LNHDA and SQIVND (reference sequence). The CDR3 runs 16 residues. The CDR3 protein is CASSFRPGQGGQPQHF. The CDR3 DNA is TGTGCCAGTAGTTTCCGACCGGGACAGGGGGGGCAGCCCCAGCATTTT.

This clone appeared many times. This rearrangement joins TRBV4-2 to TRBJ2-7; 10 bases are shared with TRBD2. Germline CDR1 is LGHNA and CDR2 is YNFKEQ. Germline trimming cut 0 bases from V and 2 bases from J; bases unmatched to any gene: 7. This CDR3 is built from 17 residues. CDR3 nucleotides: TGTGCCAGCAGCCAAGATGCTAGCGGGAGCCCTCCCTACGAGCAGTACTTC. Its protein product is CASSQDASGSPPYEQYF.

This clone was counted a single time. The chain links TRBV7-2 to TRBJ2-1; 9 bases are shared with TRBD2. CDR3 size: 18 residues. V gave up 0 bases and J gave up 8 bases; unmatched junction bases: 14. Germline values: CDR1 SGHTA, CDR2 FQGNSA. The CDR3 DNA reads TGTGCCAGCAGCTTAGCGCCGGCTGCGGGAGGGAGGAGGGATGAGCAGTTCTTC. It specifies CASSLAPAAGGRRDEQFF. The variable domain in full, completed from reference TRBV7-2 and TRBJ2-1, reads GAGVSQSPSNKVTEKGKDVELRCDPISGHTALYWYRQSLGQGLEFLIYFQGNSAPDKSGLPSDRFSAERTGGSVSTLTIQRTQQEDSAVYLCASSLAPAAGGRRDEQFFGPGTRLTVL.

This chain links TRBV6-1 with TRBJ2-7; D gene uncertain. In germline, CDR1 is MNHNS, CDR2 SASEGT. This CDR3 contains 12 residues. Trimming took off 7 bases at V and 3 bases at J, with 10 bases between the two ends. CDR3 amino acids: CASTNPGYEQYF. CDR3 nucleotides: TGTGCCAGCACCAACCCCGGCTACGAGCAGTACTTC.

The chain couples TRBV6-1 to TRBJ2-7, with TRBD1 matching 8 bases. The junction had 14 bases not matched to a gene; V was cut back by 3 bases and J by 7 bases. The CDR3 is made up of 16 amino acids. Germline V gene lookup returns CDR1 MNHNS and CDR2 SASEGT. The CDR3 DNA reads TGTGCCAGCAGTGATCACGGACAGGGAAAAGTCGGAGAGCAGTACTTC. The encoded protein is CASSDHGQGKVGEQYF.

This chain connects TRBV4-1 to TRBJ2-3; TRBD2 aligns across 9 bases. There are 15 residues in the CDR3. The V segment lost 4 bases and the J segment 3 bases; nucleotides outside the gene matches: 5. Germline CDR1 reads MGHRA; CDR2 reads YSYEKL. In DNA, the CDR3 is TGCGCCAGCAGCCCATTTAGCGGGAGTACAGATACGCAGTATTTT. Its translation: CASSPFSGSTDTQYF.

About this clone itself: Other DNA variants within this sample encode the same CDR3. The chain joins TRBV7-3 to TRBJ2-1; D call uncertain. This CDR3 contains 13 residues. V was shortened by 4 bases and J by 1 base, with 5 bases between the two germline ends. Germline values: CDR1 SGHTA, CDR2 FQGTGA. The CDR3 sequence is CASSSGSYNEQFF. The CDR3 nucleotides are TGTGCCAGCAGCTCCGGTTCCTACAATGAGCAGTTCTTC.